The next 32 T cell receptor beta chains were all read from a single sample in a study of cytomegalovirus exposure and HLA in healthy donors. Sequencing used immunoSEQ multiplex PCR; TCRdb keeps in-frame clones, though not all of them. The table lists more than 85,000 clones, around 87% of them singletons. Material for sequencing was PBMCs. The receptors shown here come from a woman aged 25-40 years in good health and CMV-seropositive.

This clone is a singleton in its sample. The chain has TRBV7-3 and TRBJ2-3, with D perhaps matching TRBD1 (6 bases). The V end lost 2 bases, the J end lost 10 bases, and 13 bases lay between the germline ends. CDR3 length: 13 amino acids. Per germline, CDR1 SGHTA and CDR2 FQGTGA. CDR3 sequence reads: CASSLEYRAPQYF. The CDR3, as DNA: TGTGCCAGCAGCTTAGAGTACAGGGCCCCGCAGTATTTT.

This chain joins TRBV7-3 and TRBJ1-3; D remains ambiguous. The J call may not be correct, given that the DNA end is closer to TRBJ2-2. The germline CDR1 and CDR2 sequences are SGHTA and FQGTGA. CDR3 size: 14 residues. Written as DNA, the CDR3 is TGTGCCAGCAGCTTAAACATGGGAACCGGGGAGCTGTTTTTT. Translating it yields CASSLNMGTGELFF.

The chain has TRBV18 and TRBJ1-1, with 7 nucleotides matching TRBD1. J was trimmed by 1 base and V by 6 bases; bases with no gene match: 2. Per the germline V gene, CDR1 is KGHSH and CDR2 is LQKENI. CDR3 length: 13 amino acids. The DNA for the CDR3 is TGTGCCAGCTCCACAGGGGCGAACACTGAAGCTTTCTTT. Translating it yields CASSTGANTEAFF. The variable domain in full, with the rest retrieved from reference TRBV18 and TRBJ1-1, is NAGVMQNPRHLVRRRGQEARLRCSPMKGHSHVYWYRQLPEEGLKFMVYLQKENIIDESGMPKERFSAEFPKEGPSILRIQQVVRGDSAAYFCASSTGANTEAFFGQGTRLTVV.

V and J are TRBV5-4 and TRBJ1-6; the match to TRBD1 covers 8 bases. The ends lost 5 bases at V and 6 bases at J; junction bases unmatched: 4. The CDR3 loop spans 14 amino acids. Germline lookup yields CDR1 SGHNT and CDR2 YYREEE (reference sequence). This CDR3 is CASRPDRVNSPLHF. The CDR3 DNA sequence: TGTGCCAGCAGACCGGACAGGGTTAATTCACCCCTCCACTTT.

This clone was recorded once. The V gene is TRBV29-1, the J gene TRBJ1-1; no clear D gene. The germline gives CDR1 SQVTM, CDR2 ANQGSEA. This CDR3 comprises 14 residues. V gave up 4 bases and J gave up 6 bases, with 18 bases separating them. The CDR3 DNA sequence: TGCAGCGTTGTACCGGGGAGGGTTTCCTCTGAAGCTTTCTTT. It yields the protein CSVVPGRVSSEAFF.

This rearrangement joins TRBV7-9 to TRBJ2-7; a possible D gene is TRBD1 (6 bases). The CDR3 covers 12 residues. CDR1 is SEHNR and CDR2 is FQNEAQ in the germline V gene (reference sequence). The germline V and J ends were trimmed by 3 bases and 6 bases, with 9 bases remaining between them. CDR3 residues: CASSFTGFEQYF. CDR3 in DNA: TGTGCCAGCAGCTTTACAGGGTTCGAGCAGTACTTC.

V usage is TRBV2 and J usage is TRBJ2-5; unclear D gene. Per germline, CDR1 SNHLY and CDR2 FYNNEI. The V end lost 3 bases, the J end lost 0 bases, and 11 bases lay between the germline ends. This CDR3 contains 15 residues. The CDR3 is CASSDLARYQETQYF. The DNA of the CDR3 is TGTGCCAGCAGTGATCTTGCCAGGTACCAAGAGACCCAGTACTTC. The full variable domain, rest sourced from reference TRBV2 and TRBJ2-5, is EPEVTQTPSHQVTQMGQEVILRCVPISNHLYFYWYRQILGQKVEFLVSFYNNEISEKSEIFDDQFSVERPDGSNFTLKIRSTKLEDSAMYFCASSDLARYQETQYFGPGTRLLVL.

V and J are TRBV25-1 and TRBJ2-1; 8 bases match TRBD2. Germline V gene lookup returns CDR1 MGHDK and CDR2 SYGVNS. CDR3 length: 14 residues. V shed 3 bases and J 5 bases; nucleotides not matched to a gene: 3. The CDR3 DNA follows: TGTGCCAGCAGTGACGGGGGGGACCACAATGAGCAGTTCTTC. It codes for CASSDGGDHNEQFF.

V is TRBV11-2 and J is TRBJ1-2; 7 bases are shared with TRBD1. This CDR3 is 16 amino acids long. The germline gives CDR1 SGHAT, CDR2 FQNNGV. V shed 5 bases and J 6 bases; nucleotides not matched to a gene: 15. CDR3 loop: CASSAWDSWSTHGYTF. The CDR3 DNA follows: TGTGCCAGCAGCGCCTGGGACAGCTGGTCGACTCATGGCTACACCTTC.

J is TRBJ1-1 and V is TRBV5-1, with TRBD1 as a possible D gene (5 bases). This CDR3 region has 15 residues. The germline V and J ends were trimmed by 0 bases and 0 bases, with 9 bases remaining between them. Germline CDR1 is SGHRS and CDR2 is YFSETQ. The DNA for the CDR3 is TGCGCCAGCAGCTTGGCTTGGGGCCTGAACACTGAAGCTTTCTTT. It is translated as CASSLAWGLNTEAFF.

The rearrangement joins TRBV19 to TRBJ1-5; 12 positions match TRBD1. With V trimmed by 5 bases and J by 7 bases, 6 bases remained unmatched. CDR1 is LNHDA, CDR2 SQIVND, per germline (reference sequence). The length of the CDR3 is 15 residues. The CDR3 reads CASSPRDRGLQPQHF. For the CDR3, the DNA is TGTGCCAGTAGTCCCCGGGACAGGGGGCTACAGCCCCAGCATTTT.

The J gene is TRBJ2-2, the V gene TRBV15; TRBD2 matches 12 bases. The CDR3 length is 18 residues. The junction had 7 bases not matched to a gene; V was cut back by 1 base and J by 4 bases. CDR1 is LNHNV, CDR2 YYDKDF, per germline (reference sequence). The chain's CDR3 is CATSRGGLAGSGTGELFF. The DNA of the CDR3 is TGTGCCACCAGCAGAGGGGGACTAGCGGGTAGTGGCACCGGGGAGCTGTTTTTT. The full variable domain, completed using reference TRBV15 and TRBJ2-2, is DAMVIQNPRYQVTQFGKPVTLSCSQTLNHNVMYWYQQKSSQAPKLLFHYYDKDFNNEADTPDNFQSRRPNTSFCFLDIRSPGLGDTAMYLCATSRGGLAGSGTGELFFGEGSRLTVL.

This clone was counted a single time. The rearrangement links TRBV4-1 to TRBJ1-2, with D possibly TRBD1 on 6 matching bases. The CDR3 consists of 14 residues. Per the germline V gene, CDR1 is MGHRA and CDR2 is YSYEKL. Between the trimmed V and J ends, which lost 4 bases and 8 bases, there was a span of 17 bases. CDR3 DNA sequence: TGCGCCAGCAGCCCGATACAGGGATCTGAAGGCTACACCTTC. It yields the protein CASSPIQGSEGYTF.

The chain has TRBV27 and TRBJ1-2, with 8 bases identical to TRBD1. The CDR3 runs to 12 residues. Looked up from germline, CDR1 is MNHEY and CDR2 is SMNVEV (reference sequence). Losses at the gene ends were 4 bases for V and 6 bases for J; bases not matched to a gene: 1. CDR3 in DNA: TGTGCCAGCAGTTCAGGGGGCGATGGCTACACCTTC. This gives the protein CASSSGGDGYTF.

V is TRBV2 and J is TRBJ2-5; TRBD1 might be the D (6 bases). The V and J ends lost 9 bases and 2 bases respectively, with 13 bases between them. The CDR3 is made up of 13 amino acids. The germline gives CDR1 SNHLY, CDR2 FYNNEI. The CDR3 DNA reads TGTGCCAGTCAGGGGCAGGGGCAAGAGACCCAGTACTTC. This sequence encodes CASQGQGQETQYF.

This sequence joins TRBV6-6 and TRBJ1-1, with D maybe TRBD1 (5 bases). In germline, CDR1 is MNHNY, CDR2 SVGAGI (reference sequence). The V end was cut by 3 bases, the J end by 6 bases, with 14 bases between. CDR3 length: 14 residues. Written as DNA, the CDR3 is TGTGCCAGCAGTTATCCCCTCGACAGCCCTGAAGCTTTCTTT. The encoded protein is CASSYPLDSPEAFF.

This rearrangement joins TRBV11-2 to TRBJ2-3, with a weak D call TRBD2 (5 bases). V was trimmed by 1 base and J by 1 base, leaving 9 bases between them. The CDR3 covers 15 residues. CDR1 is SGHAT, CDR2 FQNNGV, per germline. CDR3 in amino acids: CASSLVLRGTDTQYF. DNA of the CDR3: TGTGCCAGCAGCTTAGTTCTGAGGGGCACAGATACGCAGTATTTT.

This rearrangement joins TRBV10-3 to TRBJ2-3; D ambiguous. The CDR3 covers 12 residues. Germline CDR1 and CDR2: ENHRY and SYGVKD. Trimming removed 10 bases from V and 0 bases from J, with 8 bases in between. The CDR3 reads CATRLSTDTQYF. CDR3 sequence (DNA): TGTGCCACCCGACTGAGCACAGATACGCAGTATTTT.

This chain connects TRBV6-5 to TRBJ2-7; D is possibly TRBD1 (6 bases). Germline V gives CDR1 MNHEY, CDR2 SVGAGI. V lost 5 bases and J lost 3, with 11 bases in between. The CDR3 is made up of 13 amino acids. CDR3 amino acids: CASSTRDIYEQYF. CDR3 coding DNA: TGTGCCAGCAGTACTCGGGACATCTACGAGCAGTACTTC.

This chain links TRBV18 with TRBJ1-2; D may be TRBD1 (5 bases). Trimming shortened V by 1 base and J by 4 bases, and 19 bases separated the two germline ends. CDR1 and CDR2 from the germline V gene are KGHSH and LQKENI. The CDR3 has 17 residues. The CDR3 loop is CASSPLPGLRELYGYTF. In nucleotides, the CDR3 is TGTGCCAGCTCACCACTCCCAGGGCTCCGGGAGCTCTATGGCTACACCTTC.

The chain uses TRBV27 and TRBJ2-1; 10 bases are shared with TRBD1. V lost 4 bases, J lost 6 bases, and 6 bases stayed unmatched. Germline V CDR1 and CDR2: MNHEY, SMNVEV (reference sequence). The CDR3 runs to 15 residues. The CDR3: CASSSPGQGFNEQFF. The DNA for the CDR3 is TGTGCCAGCAGTTCACCGGGACAGGGGTTCAATGAGCAGTTCTTC.

V usage is TRBV2 and J usage is TRBJ2-2; D perhaps matches TRBD1 (6 bases). Deletions cut 8 bases from V and 4 bases from J, with 14 bases between. Looked up from germline, CDR1 is SNHLY and CDR2 is FYNNEI. CDR3 length: 14 residues. CDR3 in amino acids: CASSWTDFTGELFF. Here the CDR3 DNA reads TGTGCCAGCTCTTGGACAGACTTCACCGGGGAGCTGTTTTTT.

There are a few counts of this clone. The rearrangement uses TRBV5-1 and TRBJ2-7; D is unclear. Germline V gene lookup returns CDR1 SGHRS and CDR2 YFSETQ. V was cut by 0 bases and J by 0 bases, with 4 bases left in between. The CDR3 totals 13 residues. The DNA of the CDR3 is TGCGCCAGCAGCTTGGGACACTCCTACGAGCAGTACTTC. Translated: CASSLGHSYEQYF.

The chain combines TRBV30 with TRBJ1-4; TRBD1 might be the D (5 bases). V was cut by 0 bases and J by 5 bases, with 16 bases left in between. The CDR3 runs to 16 residues. CDR1 is GTSNPN and CDR2 is SVGIG in the germline V gene (reference sequence). The CDR3, as DNA: TGTGCCTGGAGTGTACTAGGCGGGGGGGGGAATGAAAAACTGTTTTTT. Its protein is CAWSVLGGGGNEKLFF.

The chain links TRBV30 to TRBJ1-1, with TRBD1 matching over 8 bases. The CDR3 length is 14 residues. The germline CDR1 and CDR2 sequences are GTSNPN and SVGIG (reference sequence). Trimming removed 0 bases from V and 6 bases from J; junction bases left unmatched: 6. CDR3 loop: CAWSVLPGGSEAFF. The CDR3 nucleotides read TGTGCCTGGAGTGTATTGCCAGGGGGCTCTGAAGCTTTCTTT.

The chain carries TRBV7-3 and TRBJ2-5, with 7 bases aligning to TRBD1. V was clipped by 4 bases and J by 4 bases; unmatched bases: 6. The germline gives CDR1 SGHTA, CDR2 FQGTGA. The CDR3 has 14 residues. CDR3 in amino acids: CASSSGQLGETQYF. The CDR3 DNA reads TGTGCCAGCAGCTCGGGACAGCTTGGAGAGACCCAGTACTTC.

The chain couples TRBV5-6 to TRBJ1-3; 12 bases match TRBD1. The V segment lost 5 bases and the J segment 2 bases; nucleotides outside the gene matches: 2. The CDR3 has 15 amino acids. Germline V gene sequence: CDR1 SGHDT, CDR2 YYEEEE. CDR3 protein: CASRGTGGAGNTIYF. The DNA for the CDR3 is TGTGCCAGCAGAGGGACAGGGGGCGCTGGAAACACCATATATTTT.

This chain links TRBV28 with TRBJ1-4; 7 nucleotides line up with TRBD1. In germline, CDR1 is MDHEN, CDR2 SYDVKM. The CDR3 spans 13 residues. J was trimmed by 8 bases and V by 4 bases; bases with no gene match: 4. This CDR3 is CASSSGGVEKLFF. The CDR3 DNA reads as TGTGCCAGCAGTTCAGGGGGAGTCGAAAAACTGTTTTTT.

V usage is TRBV5-5 and J usage is TRBJ2-7, with 10 bases identical to TRBD2. Germline V gene sequence: CDR1 SGHKS, CDR2 YYEKEE (reference sequence). V was pared by 7 bases and J by 7 bases, with 8 bases of the junction left unmatched. The CDR3 covers 13 residues. CDR3 sequence: CASGTSGNQEQYF. CDR3 sequence (DNA): TGTGCCAGCGGCACTAGCGGGAATCAGGAGCAGTACTTC.

This rearrangement joins TRBV30 to TRBJ1-1; 9 bases match TRBD1. CDR1 and CDR2 from the germline V gene are GTSNPN and SVGIG (reference sequence). The trim removed 1 base at V and 1 base at J, leaving 4 bases unmatched. The CDR3 extends over 15 amino acids. The CDR3 spells CAWSDLGQGNTEAFF. The CDR3 coding sequence is TGTGCCTGGAGTGACCTGGGACAGGGGAACACTGAAGCTTTCTTT.

The genes are TRBV28 and TRBJ2-7; D unresolved. V gave up 5 bases and J gave up 2 bases, with 7 bases separating them. The CDR3 has 12 amino acids. The germline V gene has CDR1 MDHEN and CDR2 SYDVKM. The CDR3 sequence: CASSIDTYEQYF. CDR3 coding DNA: TGTGCCAGCAGTATCGACACCTACGAGCAGTACTTC.

This clone has just one count. The chain has TRBV4-1 and TRBJ2-1, with 7 positions matching TRBD2. After removal of 3 bases from V and 6 bases from J, the junction contained 2 bases not matched to a gene. Looked up from germline, CDR1 is MGHRA and CDR2 is YSYEKL. There are 13 residues in the CDR3. The CDR3 DNA is TGCGCCAGCAGCCAGGGGAGGGTCAATGAGCAGTTCTTC. Its translation is CASSQGRVNEQFF.